One T cell receptor beta chain is described in this entry. This entry belongs to a study of blood T cells in healthy people across ages. The use of a sample-barcoded 5' primer and a J-beta primer mix characterized a second PCR of 7 to 11 cycles. In TCRdb, the 5' RACE reads were re-called with MiXCR into one record per CDR3 protein. The sample holds about 1,400,000 distinct CDR3 sequences, 35% to 45% seen once. J was trimmed by 2 bases and V by 4 bases; bases with no gene match: 9. The CDR3 contains 17 residues. Looked up from germline, CDR1 is SGDLS and CDR2 is YYNGEE. The specimen was blood. This clonotype was obtained from a woman aged 18-29 years in good health. This chain connects TRBV9 to TRBJ2-2; 9 bases line up with TRBD1. In nucleotides, the CDR3 is TGTGCCAGCAGCCCTCACTGGGACAGGGACAACACCGGGGAGCTGTTTTTT. Its protein product is CASSPHWDRDNTGELFF.